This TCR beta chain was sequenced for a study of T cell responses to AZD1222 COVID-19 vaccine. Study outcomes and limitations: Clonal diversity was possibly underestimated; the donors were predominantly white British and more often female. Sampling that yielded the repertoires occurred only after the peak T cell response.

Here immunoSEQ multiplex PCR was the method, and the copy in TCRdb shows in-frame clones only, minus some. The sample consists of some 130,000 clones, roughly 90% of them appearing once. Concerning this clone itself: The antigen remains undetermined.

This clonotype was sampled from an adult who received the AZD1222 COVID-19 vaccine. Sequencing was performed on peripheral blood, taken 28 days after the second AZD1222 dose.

The DNA of the CDR3 is TGTGCCAGCAGCTTAATGGGCCGGGGGAACACTGAAGCTTTCTTT. It yields the protein CASSLMGRGNTEAFF. The V gene is TRBV7-9, the J gene TRBJ1-1; no clear D. The CDR3 consists of 15 residues. V was pared by 2 bases and J by 1 base, with 11 bases between. In germline, CDR1 is SEHNR, CDR2 FQNEAQ (reference sequence).